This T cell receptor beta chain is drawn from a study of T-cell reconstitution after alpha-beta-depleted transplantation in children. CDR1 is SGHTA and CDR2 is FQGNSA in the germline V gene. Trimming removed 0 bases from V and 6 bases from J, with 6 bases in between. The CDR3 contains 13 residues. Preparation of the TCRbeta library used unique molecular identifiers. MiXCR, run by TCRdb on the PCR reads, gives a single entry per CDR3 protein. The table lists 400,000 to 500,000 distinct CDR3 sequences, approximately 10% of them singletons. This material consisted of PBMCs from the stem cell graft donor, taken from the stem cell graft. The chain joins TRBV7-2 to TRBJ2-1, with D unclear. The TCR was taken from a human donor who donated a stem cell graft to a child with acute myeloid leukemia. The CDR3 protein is CASSLAGSNEQFF. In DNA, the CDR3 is TGTGCCAGCAGCTTAGCGGGATCCAATGAGCAGTTCTTC. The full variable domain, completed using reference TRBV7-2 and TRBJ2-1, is GAGVSQSPSNKVTEKGKDVELRCDPISGHTALYWYRQSLGQGLEFLIYFQGNSAPDKSGLPSDRFSAERTGGSVSTLTIQRTQQEDSAVYLCASSLAGSNEQFFGPGTRLTVL.